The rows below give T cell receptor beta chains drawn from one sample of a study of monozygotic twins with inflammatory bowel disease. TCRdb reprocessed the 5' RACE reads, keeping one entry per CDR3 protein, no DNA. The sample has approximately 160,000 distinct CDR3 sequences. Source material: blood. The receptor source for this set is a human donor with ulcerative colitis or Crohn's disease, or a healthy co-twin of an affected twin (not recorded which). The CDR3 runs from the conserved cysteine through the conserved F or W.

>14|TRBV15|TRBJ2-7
CATSADRGIYEQYF
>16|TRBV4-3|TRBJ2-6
CASSQAGVPGANVLTF
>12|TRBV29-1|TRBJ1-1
CSVVQGNAEAFF
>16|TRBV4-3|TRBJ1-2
CASSQAGQGAWYGYTF
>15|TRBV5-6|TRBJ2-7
CASSLRQNRGKEQYF
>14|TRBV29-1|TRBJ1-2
CSVDGTAANYGYTF
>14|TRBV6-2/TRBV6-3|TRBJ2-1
CASVPEATYNEQFF
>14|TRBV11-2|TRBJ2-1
CASSTSGFYNEQFF
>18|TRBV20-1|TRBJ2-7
CSARELGSSGGASYEQYF
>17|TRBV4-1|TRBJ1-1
CASSQRGGGERTTEAFF
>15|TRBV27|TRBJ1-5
CASSLAGDSLQPQHF
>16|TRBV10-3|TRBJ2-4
CATSPGPPRVGNMQYF
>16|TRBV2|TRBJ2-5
CASSGVSGRFQETQYF
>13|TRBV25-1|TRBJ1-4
CATGQAPNEKLFF
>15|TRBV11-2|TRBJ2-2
CASSSAPDGRRELFF
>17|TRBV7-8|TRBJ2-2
CASSLGRLAGAFGELFF
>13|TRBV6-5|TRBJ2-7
CASSYSRAYEQYF
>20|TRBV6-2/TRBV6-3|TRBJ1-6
CASGVIRAGGDSSYNSPLHF
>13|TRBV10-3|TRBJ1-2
CATARTGEFGYTF
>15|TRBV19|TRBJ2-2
CASSIEAAGTGELFF
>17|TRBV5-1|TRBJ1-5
CASSLGYGQANNQPQHF
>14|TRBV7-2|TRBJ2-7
CASSFGVASYEQYF
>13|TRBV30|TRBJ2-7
CAWSLLFSYEQYF
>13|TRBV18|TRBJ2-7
CASSPDPIYEQYF
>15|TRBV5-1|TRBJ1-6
CASSLEPVNNSPLHF
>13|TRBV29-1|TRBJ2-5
CSVPLAGEQTQYF
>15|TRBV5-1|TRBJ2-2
CASRNQDSNTGELFF
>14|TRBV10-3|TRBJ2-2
CAISGGTMSGELFF
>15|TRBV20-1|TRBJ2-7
CSARDLEGVAYEQYF
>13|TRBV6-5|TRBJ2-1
CASSYSTADEQFF
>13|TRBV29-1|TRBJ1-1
CSVEGRVVTEAFF
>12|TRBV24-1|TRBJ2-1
CATRDHHNEQFF
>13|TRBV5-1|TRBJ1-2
CASSLERSYGYTF
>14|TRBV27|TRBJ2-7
CASSFQRENNEQYF
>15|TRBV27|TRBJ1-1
CASSLLGTLNTEAFF
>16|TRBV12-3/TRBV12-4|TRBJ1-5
CASSLVGRGRHQPQHF